This section outlines one TCR beta chain sequence together with its context. The antigen it recognizes is unknown. No much larger clonotype is one base removed from it; base qualities were not supplied. The immunoSEQ Assay, a bias-controlled multiplex PCR, was used to amplify TCRbeta CDR3 regions from genomic DNA. Turning to the authors' computational methods: The number of nucleated cells in each sample was estimated by amplification of reference gene primers within the assay. To quantify the absolute abundance of each unique TCRbeta CDR3 rearrangement, sequence reads were collapsed and filtered. For each sample, productive Simpson clonality was calculated by taking the square root of Simpson's diversity index across productive rearrangements. TCRdb obtained this table from immuneACCESS and retained in-frame rearrangements with V and J assigned. These tables miss some clones; where compared with another copy, unresolved V genes account for less than half of the shortfall, and the remainder is unexplained. Clonal size and the V and J genes are those of that table, whereas D and trimming came from the DNA. Here the sample has roughly 150,000 clones; 80% to 90% occur a single time. About 6.8% of the sample is held by the ten biggest clonotypes.

These data are taken from a study of blood T cell repertoires in COVID-19 (dated by TCRdb to about 2020). Looking at the study overall: The collaborator samples originated in the United States, Italy and Spain and spanned the acute and convalescent phases of COVID-19. The prospective study material was composed of cDNA or gDNA derived from T cells, B-cell-depleted T cells, or PBMCs. The dataset comprised deeply sampled blood TCRbeta repertoires from subjects exposed to, actively infected with, or recovered from COVID-19. The repertoires were released in a freely available public database meant as a resource for research on the immune response to SARS-CoV-2. The samples were drawn from the first 160 participants of the ongoing ImmuneRACE study and from 950 to 1,500 subjects provided by 6 global collaborators. Nearly every sample came with metadata listing a de-identified subject ID, COVID-19 status, age in years and sex. Where available, HLA class I and class II types were taken from metadata supplied by the sample provider and were not determined by assay-based typing. The study at large found these results: The quantity of clinical and demographic metadata differed by source and by participant and was supplied without curation.

Whole blood was collected in K2EDTA tubes by collaborating institutions according to the institutions' own protocols. For TCRbeta analysis, collaborators shipped samples in one of three forms: frozen whole blood, isolated PBMCs, or DNA extracted from either of those sample types. Sequencing was performed on peripheral blood. The TCR sequence derives from a woman between 45 and 65 years old in a cohort sampled during active or convalescent COVID-19.

The encoded CDR3 is CASSLRQPSSGNTIYF. The bases read TGCGCCAGCAGCTTGAGACAGCCGAGCTCTGGAAACACCATATATTTT. This sequence uses TRBV5-1 and TRBJ1-3; matching of 5 bases hints at TRBD1 as the D gene. V gives up 1 base and J gives up 0 bases, and the segment between their germline ends measures 11 bases. CDR1 and CDR2, per the germline V gene, are SGHRS and YFSETQ. Spanning cysteine to phenylalanine, the CDR3 consists of 16 amino acids. The sequence is cut down to CDR3 DNA, 48 bases in frame from base 1.